The 8 T cell receptor beta chains given below trace back to one sample, sequenced in a study of cytomegalovirus exposure and HLA in healthy donors. Use of 60 Vbeta and 13 Jbeta primers characterized the PCR. Only in-frame clones appear in the TCRdb table, and some are missing; sequencing was by immunoSEQ multiplex PCR. The table records under 150,000 clones, 82% of them present only once. The sample was PBMCs. Receptor source: a male donor in good health and CMV-seronegative.

The CDR3 DNA sequence: TGTGCCAGCAGCTTAGCTGAGAGCTCCAATGAGCAGTTCTTC. Translating it yields CASSLAESSNEQFF. The V call is TRBV7-9, the J call TRBJ2-1; D is unresolved. The CDR3 has 14 amino acids. The germline CDR1 and CDR2 sequences are SEHNR and FQNEAQ (reference sequence). Trimming pared 0 bases from V and 6 bases from J, leaving 9 bases between.

The gene calls are TRBV29-1 and TRBJ2-1, with 9 bases matching TRBD2. CDR1 is SQVTM and CDR2 is ANQGSEA in the germline V gene. The CDR3 has 14 residues. Germline trimming cut 4 bases from V and 9 bases from J; bases unmatched to any gene: 10. DNA of the CDR3: TGCAGCGTTGCTGGGACTAGCCATAAGCGTGAGCAGTTCTTC. Its protein product is CSVAGTSHKREQFF.

The rearrangement joins TRBV5-4 to TRBJ2-5; perhaps TRBD2 as D (6 bases). Germline V lookup: CDR1 SGHNT, CDR2 YYREEE (reference sequence). The CDR3 has 14 amino acids. V lost 4 bases, J lost 2 bases, and 12 bases lay in between. The DNA of the CDR3 is TGTGCCAGCAGCCCGGCCCGGGAGCAAGAGACCCAGTACTTC. Amino acids: CASSPAREQETQYF.

Notes on this clone: Other DNA sequences in this specimen translate into the identical CDR3. J is TRBJ2-4 and V is TRBV6-1; unclear D gene. Between the trimmed V and J ends, which lost 5 bases and 2 bases, there was a span of 13 bases. This CDR3 has 15 amino acids. The germline V gene has CDR1 MNHNS and CDR2 SASEGT. The CDR3 DNA reads as TGTGCCAGCAGTAGCCCAGGTGGAACCAAAAACATTCAGTACTTC. Translated, it gives CASSSPGGTKNIQYF.

The chain has TRBV7-9 and TRBJ2-3; no reliable D call. This CDR3 contains 16 residues. The V gene lost 3 bases and the J gene lost 4 bases, with 17 bases spanning the gap. Germline V lookup: CDR1 SEHNR, CDR2 FQNEAQ (reference sequence). CDR3 residues: CASSFPWSEQSDTQYF. CDR3 DNA sequence: TGTGCCAGCAGCTTTCCCTGGTCTGAACAGTCAGATACGCAGTATTTT.

Remarks on this clone: At one end, the junction sequence differs from germline, possibly due to a read error. Other DNA sequences within the sample encode an identical CDR3. J is TRBJ1-4 and V is TRBV4-3; 9 bases are shared with TRBD1. Germline loops: CDR1 LGHNA, CDR2 YSLEER. The CDR3 covers 19 residues. CDR3 loop: CASRRDETGGFGGIEKLFF. The CDR3 nucleotides are TGCGCCAGCAGACGCGATGAAACAGGGGGCTTCGGAGGAATTGAAAAGCTGTTTTTT.

This clone was seen more than once but under ten times. The J gene is TRBJ1-6, the V gene TRBV15; D uncertain. The V gene's germline CDR1 is LNHNV and CDR2 YYDKDF (reference sequence). Deletions cut 0 bases from V and 10 bases from J, with 10 bases between. The CDR3 extends over 14 amino acids. The CDR3 sequence: CATSRDKISSPLHF. CDR3 bases: TGTGCCACCAGCAGAGATAAGATTAGCTCACCCCTCCACTTT. Combining the CDR3 with reference TRBV15 and TRBJ1-6 gives the whole variable domain DAMVIQNPRYQVTQFGKPVTLSCSQTLNHNVMYWYQQKSSQAPKLLFHYYDKDFNNEADTPDNFQSRRPNTSFCFLDIRSPGLGDTAMYLCATSRDKISSPLHFGNGTRLTVT.

The V gene is TRBV2, the J gene TRBJ2-1; a weak D match, TRBD1 (5 bases). CDR1 SNHLY and CDR2 FYNNEI come from the germline V gene. The ends were cut back, 4 bases at V and 6 bases at J, with 13 bases in the middle. There are 14 residues in the CDR3. CDR3 region: CASSAIGAGNEQFF. The DNA for the CDR3 is TGTGCCAGCAGTGCCATAGGGGCCGGCAATGAGCAGTTCTTC.